These T cell receptor beta chains were read from a single sample in a study of blood T cell repertoires in COVID-19. TCRdb's copy holds only in-frame clones and misses some; the assay was immunoSEQ multiplex PCR. The table has about 170,000 clones, 80% to 85% seen once. The specimen sequenced was peripheral blood. The receptors here all came from an older man with active or convalescent COVID-19. Both conserved end residues are part of each CDR3. D genes are given only for firm matches. For some rows the clone size is stated as once, few or many, or as a class when expanded; others skip it.

cdr3_aa cdr3_nt j_call clone_size d_call cdr3_length v_call
CASRPAIVGGYTF TGTGCCAGCAGGCCCGCTATTGTCGGTGGCTACACCTTC TRBJ1-2 - - 13 TRBV2
CASSRRSGGEGGYTF TGCGCCAGCAGCCGCCGGTCGGGGGGTGAAGGTGGCTACACCTTC TRBJ1-2 - - 15 TRBV4-3
CASSSRDRAEAFF TGTGCCAGCAGTTCACGGGACAGGGCTGAAGCTTTCTTT TRBJ1-1 - TRBD1 13 TRBV6-2/TRBV6-3
CASSEGDRGQAKNIQYF TGTGCCAGCAGCGAGGGAGACAGGGGGCAAGCCAAAAACATTCAGTACTTC TRBJ2-4 - TRBD1 17 TRBV9
CASSTSGPYEQYF TGTGCCAGCAGTACCAGCGGGCCCTACGAGCAGTACTTC TRBJ2-7 - - 13 TRBV6-2/TRBV6-3
CASNGQGLDGYTF TGTGCCAGCAACGGACAGGGTTTAGATGGCTACACCTTC TRBJ1-2 - TRBD1 13 TRBV6-6
CASSQGRDGYTF TGCGCCAGCAGCCAAGGCAGGGATGGCTACACCTTC TRBJ1-2 - - 12 TRBV4-3
CASSESPSGTETQYF TGCGCCAGCAGTGAGTCGCCTAGCGGTACAGAGACCCAGTACTTC TRBJ2-5 - TRBD2 15 TRBV10-2
CASSAGGLANYGYTF TGTGCCAGCAGCGCCGGTGGTCTAGCTAACTATGGCTACACCTTC TRBJ1-2 - - 15 TRBV5-4
CASSDRDSNEKLFF TGTGCCAGTAGCGACCGGGACAGTAATGAAAAACTGTTTTTT TRBJ1-4 - TRBD1 14 TRBV19
CASSLDTSYGYTF TGTGCCAGCAGTCTCGACACCTCCTATGGCTACACCTTC TRBJ1-2 - - 13 TRBV27
CASSIDSSSGNTIYF TGTGCCAGTAGTATTGACAGCAGCTCTGGAAACACCATATATTTT TRBJ1-3 - - 15 TRBV19
CASSLPGQGVHQPQHF TGTGCCAGCAGTTTACCGGGACAGGGGGTTCATCAGCCCCAGCATTTT TRBJ1-5 - TRBD1 16 TRBV28
CASSRRWGGGQFRYGYTF TGTGCCAGCAGTCGTAGATGGGGGGGCGGGCAGTTCCGCTATGGCTACACCTTC TRBJ1-2 - - 18 TRBV9
CASSVEGRGYYNEQFF TGTGCCAGCAGCGTAGAGGGCAGGGGGTACTACAATGAGCAGTTCTTC TRBJ2-1 - TRBD1 16 TRBV9
CASSPAGSGNTIYF TGTGCCAGCTCACCGGCGGGCTCTGGAAACACCATATATTTT TRBJ1-3 - - 14 TRBV5-5
CSASGGTGQPQHF TGCAGTGCTAGTGGGGGGACAGGGCAGCCCCAGCATTTT TRBJ1-5 - TRBD1 13 TRBV20-1
CASSYVRGSSYNEQFF TGTGCCAGCAGTTACGTACGTGGTAGCTCCTACAATGAGCAGTTCTTC TRBJ2-1 - - 16 TRBV6-5
CASSYSTGGIPGANVLTF TGTGCCAGCAGTTACTCGACTGGAGGGATCCCTGGGGCCAACGTCCTGACTTTC TRBJ2-6 - - 18 TRBV6-2/TRBV6-3
CASSKTSGSYYEQYF TGTGCCAGCAGCAAGACTAGCGGGTCCTACTACGAGCAGTACTTC TRBJ2-7 - TRBD2 15 TRBV27
CASGLGLNSNQPQHF TGTGCTAGTGGTTTGGGACTTAATAGCAATCAGCCCCAGCATTTT TRBJ1-5 - - 15 TRBV12-5
CASSYSGKGNYGYTF TGTGCCAGCAGTTACTCTGGGAAGGGGAACTATGGCTACACCTTC TRBJ1-2 - - 15 TRBV6-2/TRBV6-3
CASSSPQGAEEKLFF TGTGCCAGCAGCTCCCCCCAGGGGGCGGAGGAAAAACTGTTTTTT TRBJ1-4 - TRBD1 15 TRBV28
CSARAETQYF TGCAGTGCTAGAGCGGAGACCCAGTACTTC TRBJ2-5 - - 10 TRBV20-1
CASSLDNSYNEQFF TGTGCCAGCAGCTTAGATAACTCCTACAATGAGCAGTTCTTC TRBJ2-1 - - 14 TRBV7-2
CASSFLGTLNYGYTF TGTGCCAGCAGTTTCCTCGGGACACTTAACTATGGCTACACCTTC TRBJ1-2 - - 15 TRBV27
CASSYRTDSRNHEQYF TGTGCCAGCAGTTACCGTACAGACAGCCGAAACCACGAGCAGTACTTC TRBJ2-7 - - 16 TRBV6-5
CASYAGDSPLHF TGTGCCAGCTACGCCGGAGACTCACCCCTCCACTTT TRBJ1-6 - - 12 TRBV6-6
CASSLSLQDTEAFF TGTGCCAGCAGCTTATCCTTACAAGATACTGAAGCTTTCTTT TRBJ1-1 - - 14 TRBV11-2
CASSPVTGGTNEKLFF TGTGCCAGCTCACCAGTAACAGGGGGAACTAATGAAAAACTGTTTTTT TRBJ1-4 - TRBD1 16 TRBV18
CASSNRAYEQYF TGTGCCAGTAGTAACAGGGCGTACGAGCAGTACTTC TRBJ2-7 - - 12 TRBV19
CASSYRQIQETQYF TGTGCCAGCAGTTACCGACAGATACAAGAGACCCAGTACTTC TRBJ2-5 - - 14 TRBV6-2/TRBV6-3
CASSELASGETQYF TGTGCCAGCAGTGAATTGGCTAGCGGAGAGACCCAGTACTTC TRBJ2-5 - TRBD2 14 TRBV25-1
CASSPNTVNTEAFF TGTGCCAGCTCACCCAATACAGTGAACACTGAAGCTTTCTTT TRBJ1-1 once - 14 TRBV18
CASSLGGRETQYF TGTGCCAGCAGCCTGGGGGGGAGAGAGACCCAGTACTTC TRBJ2-5 - TRBD2 13 TRBV6-2/TRBV6-3
CARKGGASEAFF TGTGCCAGAAAAGGGGGGGCCTCTGAAGCTTTCTTT TRBJ1-1 - - 12 TRBV30
CASSLEGTSYEQYF TGTGCCAGCAGCTTGGAGGGAACCTCCTACGAGCAGTACTTC TRBJ2-7 - - 14 TRBV13
CASSPRLAGVADTQYF TGTGCCAGCAGCCCCCGACTAGCGGGGGTGGCAGATACGCAGTATTTT TRBJ2-3 - TRBD2 16 TRBV3-1/TRBV3-2
CASSQDQGGYSPLHF TGCGCCAGCAGCCAAGATCAAGGGGGCTATTCACCCCTCCACTTT TRBJ1-6 - TRBD1 15 TRBV4-3
CATSRGGQGARGYTF TGTGCCACCAGCAGAGGGGGGCAGGGGGCGCGGGGCTACACCTTC TRBJ1-2 once TRBD1 15 TRBV15